These T cell receptor beta chains were read from a single sample in a study of blood T cell repertoires in COVID-19. Sequenced by immunoSEQ multiplex PCR; TCRdb stores in-frame clones only, minus some. Of roughly 18,000 clones listed, about 88% are singletons. Sequenced material: peripheral blood. Receptors originate from a man aged 40-55 years with active COVID-19. The CDR3 runs from the conserved cysteine through the conserved F or W. The D gene is left open where the match is weak. Rows give clone size only sometimes, using once, few, many, or a class for an expanded clone.

abundance,v_gene,d_gene,j_gene,CDR3aa,CDR3nt
NA,TRBV24-1,TRBD1,TRBJ2-1,CATSDRTGNSYNEQFF,TGTGCCACCAGTGACCGGACAGGGAACTCCTACAATGAGCAGTTCTTC
NA,TRBV30,TRBD1,TRBJ1-4,CAWETGSNEKLFF,TGTGCCTGGGAGACAGGGAGTAATGAAAAACTGTTTTTT
once,TRBV5-1,NA,TRBJ2-3,CASRRAITDTQYF,TGCGCCAGCCGCCGCGCGATCACAGATACGCAGTATTTT
NA,TRBV6-5,TRBD2,TRBJ2-7,CASSYVSGRGYEQYF,TGTGCCAGCAGTTACGTCAGCGGGAGGGGGTACGAGCAGTACTTC
NA,TRBV6-1,NA,TRBJ1-1,CASSEGPSWVASEAFF,TGTGCCAGCAGTGAAGGACCCTCATGGGTAGCCTCTGAAGCTTTCTTT
NA,TRBV4-1,NA,TRBJ2-1,CASSQETLNQGQFF,TGCGCCAGCAGCCAAGAAACCCTGAATCAGGGGCAGTTCTTC
few,TRBV7-9,NA,TRBJ1-4,CASRGASGEKLFF,TGTGCCAGCAGGGGGGCTTCTGGAGAAAAACTGTTTTTT
NA,TRBV19,NA,TRBJ1-5,CASSIPGRVGQPQHF,TGTGCCAGTAGTATACCGGGCAGGGTGGGTCAGCCCCAGCATTTT
NA,TRBV6-2/TRBV6-3,NA,TRBJ1-3,CASSYRSSGNTIYF,TGTGCCAGCAGTTATCGGTCAAGTGGAAACACCATATATTTT
NA,TRBV11-2,NA,TRBJ2-7,CASSARGGFHEQYF,TGTGCCAGCAGCGCAAGAGGTGGGTTCCACGAGCAGTACTTC
NA,TRBV15,TRBD1,TRBJ2-3,CATSRGGQGGTDTQYF,TGTGCCACCAGCAGAGGGGGACAGGGGGGTACAGATACGCAGTATTTT
NA,TRBV9,NA,TRBJ2-7,CASSEQGYEQYF,TGTGCCAGCAGCGAACAGGGTTACGAGCAGTACTTC
NA,TRBV2,NA,TRBJ1-1,CASSVQENTEAFF,TGTGCCAGCAGTGTTCAGGAGAACACTGAAGCTTTCTTT
NA,TRBV30,NA,TRBJ1-4,CAWSAPSERLFF,TGTGCCTGGAGTGCCCCTTCGGAGAGACTGTTTTTT
NA,TRBV7-2,TRBD1,TRBJ2-2,CASSFRDRGYTGELFF,TGTGCCAGCAGCTTCCGGGACAGGGGGTACACCGGGGAGCTGTTTTTT
NA,TRBV15,NA,TRBJ1-2,CATSRPGVYGYTF,TGTGCCACCAGCAGACCAGGGGTCTATGGCTACACCTTC
once,TRBV2,NA,TRBJ2-1,CASTLESSYNEQFF,TGTGCCAGCACACTAGAGAGCTCCTACAATGAGCAGTTCTTC
NA,TRBV6-2/TRBV6-3,TRBD2,TRBJ2-5,CASSWTSGSGETQYF,TGTGCCAGCAGTTGGACTAGCGGGAGTGGGGAGACCCAGTACTTC
medium-sized,TRBV7-2,TRBD1,TRBJ2-7,CASSWTGTPTYEQYF,TGTGCCAGCAGCTGGACAGGGACTCCAACCTACGAGCAGTACTTC
NA,TRBV25-1,TRBD1,TRBJ1-2,CASTPTGATGSGYTF,TGTGCCAGCACCCCTACTGGGGCGACAGGGTCAGGCTACACCTTC
NA,TRBV24-1,TRBD2,TRBJ2-7,CATSDSILADQNYEQYF,TGTGCCACCAGTGATTCTATACTAGCGGATCAGAACTACGAGCAGTACTTC
NA,TRBV10-2,TRBD1,TRBJ2-7,CASNGQGAYEQYF,TGCGCCAGCAATGGACAGGGGGCATACGAGCAGTACTTC
NA,TRBV11-2,NA,TRBJ2-7,CASSPTNTVSYEQYF,TGTGCCAGCAGCCCAACGAATACAGTATCCTACGAGCAGTACTTC
once,TRBV18,TRBD2,TRBJ2-7,CASSPPGLADYSYEQYF,TGTGCCAGCTCACCGCCGGGACTAGCGGACTACTCCTACGAGCAGTACTTC
NA,TRBV19,NA,TRBJ2-1,CASSILLGGPYRNEQFF,TGTGCCAGTAGTATACTATTGGGGGGGCCGTACCGAAATGAGCAGTTCTTC
NA,TRBV6-2/TRBV6-3,NA,TRBJ2-7,CASSYLAASYEQYF,TGTGCCAGCAGTTACCTGGCGGCGAGCTACGAGCAGTACTTC
NA,TRBV7-9,TRBD2,TRBJ2-1,CASSTGTSGYNEQFF,TGTGCCAGCAGCACCGGGACTAGCGGATACAATGAGCAGTTCTTC
NA,TRBV7-9,TRBD2,TRBJ2-1,CASSLTSGRLGEQFF,TGTGCCAGCAGCTTAACTAGCGGGAGACTAGGAGAGCAGTTCTTC
NA,TRBV23-1,NA,TRBJ1-3,CAPSRGTGPGNTIYF,TGCGCCCCGTCACGAGGTACAGGGCCTGGAAACACCATATATTTT
few,TRBV5-1,TRBD1,TRBJ2-7,CASSSWTGVGYEQYF,TGCGCCAGCAGCTCCTGGACAGGGGTGGGCTACGAGCAGTACTTC
NA,TRBV5-4,NA,TRBJ2-7,CASSRTTKQGTAYEQYF,TGTGCCAGCAGCCGAACTACCAAACAGGGAACTGCCTACGAGCAGTACTTC
NA,TRBV2,NA,TRBJ2-1,CASMERKSSYNEQFF,TGTGCCAGCATGGAGCGGAAGAGCTCCTACAATGAGCAGTTCTTC
NA,TRBV5-1,NA,TRBJ2-1,CASSLALSGSPRVNEQFF,TGCGCCAGCAGCTTGGCTCTTAGCGGCTCGCCACGGGTCAATGAGCAGTTCTTC